Listed here are 22 T cell receptor beta chains from one sample, sequenced in a study of blood T cell repertoires in COVID-19 (dated by TCRdb to between 2020 and 2021). Receptor libraries were prepared by the immunoSEQ multiplex PCR assay. The table comes from immuneACCESS by way of TCRdb, which keeps in-frame sequences with V and J called. Part of the clones is missing from these tables; in studies checked, under half for an unresolved V gene and the rest for unknown reasons. Present in this sample are 250,000 to 350,000 clones, around 88% of which were seen just once. The ten most abundant clones make up around 0.84% of the sample. Input material: peripheral blood. These receptors came from a man under 40 with acute or convalescent COVID-19.

J is TRBJ1-5 and V is TRBV19; D not certain. The V gene lost 2 bases and the J gene lost 0 bases, with 8 bases spanning the gap. Germline V gene sequence: CDR1 LNHDA, CDR2 SQIVND (reference sequence). The CDR3 has 15 amino acids. The DNA of the CDR3 is TGTGCCAGTAGTATAATACCGGGTAGCAATCAGCCCCAGCATTTT. As protein: CASSIIPGSNQPQHF.

The V call is TRBV19, the J call TRBJ2-3, with 9 bases matching TRBD1. The CDR3 is 14 amino acids. Germline lookup yields CDR1 LNHDA and CDR2 SQIVND (reference sequence). With V trimmed by 6 bases and J by 2 bases, 3 bases remained unmatched. The chain's CDR3 is CASRGTGFTDTQYF. CDR3 bases: TGTGCCAGTAGGGGGACAGGGTTCACAGATACGCAGTATTTT.

The chain uses TRBV10-2 and TRBJ2-1, with 9 positions matching TRBD2. The CDR3 sequence is 18 residues long. Germline-derived CDR1 and CDR2 are WSHSY and SAAADI. Trimming cost V 0 bases and J 5 bases; bases outside gene matches: 11. In DNA, the CDR3 is TGCGCCAGCAGTGAGTCTCCTAACAGACTAGCGGACGACAATGAGCAGTTCTTC. Translation: CASSESPNRLADDNEQFF.

The rearrangement joins TRBV5-1 to TRBJ2-3; 13 bases fit TRBD2. The trim removed 4 bases at V and 4 bases at J, leaving 6 bases unmatched. The CDR3 contains 16 residues. In germline, CDR1 is SGHRS, CDR2 YFSETQ. The CDR3 DNA sequence: TGCGCCAGCAGCCACGGACTAGCGGGAGCGTCAGATACGCAGTATTTT. Translating it yields CASSHGLAGASDTQYF.

The V and J genes are TRBV15 and TRBJ2-2; no clear D. Trimming cost V 3 bases and J 4 bases, with 9 bases left between them. CDR3 length: 14 amino acids. From germline, CDR1 is LNHNV and CDR2 YYDKDF (reference sequence). The DNA of the CDR3 is TGTGCCACCAGCAGCCTCTCCGGCACCGGGGAGCTGTTTTTT. Protein: CATSSLSGTGELFF.

V is TRBV10-1 and J is TRBJ2-7; possible D gene TRBD1, 6 bases. The CDR3 is made up of 16 amino acids. Germline CDR1 WNHNN, CDR2 SYGVQD (reference sequence). V lost 1 base and J 6 bases, leaving 19 bases between the germline ends. The CDR3 DNA sequence: TGCGCCAGCAGTGAGTGGGGTCCGGGACAAGGGCTCGAGCAGTACTTC. This sequence encodes CASSEWGPGQGLEQYF.

This clone has at least ten counts. The gene calls are TRBV30 and TRBJ2-3, with 8 positions matching TRBD2. V lost 0 bases to trimming and J lost 4 bases; unmatched junction nucleotides: 6. This CDR3 is built from 15 residues. Germline CDR1 GTSNPN, CDR2 SVGIG (reference sequence). For the CDR3, the DNA is TGTGCCTGGAGTGTACAGGGCGGGGGGCCAGATACGCAGTATTTT. Translation: CAWSVQGGGPDTQYF.

The CDR3 DNA sequence: TGTGCCTGGAGTGTACAGTTAGGGGTTGGGGAGCTGTTTTTT. Translation gives CAWSVQLGVGELFF. This chain connects TRBV30 to TRBJ2-2, with D possibly TRBD1 on 5 matching bases. This CDR3 comprises 14 residues. Trimming took off 0 bases at V and 8 bases at J, with 13 bases between the two ends. Germline CDR1 and CDR2: GTSNPN and SVGIG (reference sequence).

The CDR3 region has the DNA TGTGCCATCAGTGAGTCGGAGATGACAGGCGACTCCTACGAGCAGTACTTC. It specifies CAISESEMTGDSYEQYF. This sequence joins TRBV10-3 and TRBJ2-7; D might be TRBD1 (6 bases). Germline assignment: CDR1 ENHRY and CDR2 SYGVKD. Trimming cost V 0 bases and J 0 bases, with 15 bases left between them. CDR3 size: 17 residues.

The chain has TRBV10-3 and TRBJ1-1; TRBD1 might be the D (6 bases). The V gene's germline CDR1 is ENHRY and CDR2 SYGVKD. The V and J ends lost 4 bases and 7 bases respectively, with 13 bases between them. The CDR3 loop spans 13 amino acids. CDR3 DNA sequence: TGTGCCATCAGTGGGACAGAAATTCTTGAAGCTTTCTTT. Translation: CAISGTEILEAFF.

The genes are TRBV19 and TRBJ1-1; possibly TRBD1 for D (6 bases). CDR3 length: 12 residues. Deletions cut 1 base from V and 8 bases from J, with 8 bases between. Germline V gene sequence: CDR1 LNHDA, CDR2 SQIVND (reference sequence). CDR3 sequence: CASSIGQGEAFF. The CDR3 DNA reads as TGTGCCAGTAGTATAGGCCAGGGGGAAGCTTTCTTT.

J is TRBJ2-1 and V is TRBV28; 8 bases align to TRBD1. Germline CDR1 and CDR2: MDHEN and SYDVKM. The CDR3 spans 15 residues. Losses at the gene ends were 7 bases for V and 0 bases for J; bases not matched to a gene: 5. The CDR3 DNA reads TGTGCCAGCACTTCGGACAGGGCCTCCTACAATGAGCAGTTCTTC. As protein: CASTSDRASYNEQFF.

CDR3 protein: CASSLSRQGNGELFF. CDR3 in DNA: TGTGCCAGCAGTTTATCCCGACAGGGGAACGGGGAGCTGTTTTTT. The chain joins TRBV28 to TRBJ2-2; TRBD1 matches at 8 bases. Germline V gene data show CDR1 as MDHEN and CDR2 as SYDVKM. The V segment lost 1 base and the J segment 7 bases; nucleotides outside the gene matches: 5. This CDR3 is built from 15 residues.

The rearrangement uses TRBV19 and TRBJ2-7, with 8 bases lining up with TRBD2. Looked up from germline, CDR1 is LNHDA and CDR2 is SQIVND (reference sequence). With V trimmed by 4 bases and J by 1 base, 6 bases remained unmatched. This CDR3 has 15 amino acids. Written as DNA, the CDR3 is TGTGCCAGTAGTACGGGGAGCGGGGGTTCCTACGAGCAGTACTTC. It specifies CASSTGSGGSYEQYF.

V is TRBV28 and J is TRBJ1-1; the D gene is possibly TRBD1 (6 bases). This CDR3 is built from 12 residues. Germline assignment: CDR1 MDHEN and CDR2 SYDVKM. Between the trimmed V and J ends, which lost 2 bases and 10 bases, there was a span of 11 bases. The CDR3 region has the DNA TGTGCCAGCAGTTTAAGTGGCAGGGGAGCTTTCTTT. It encodes CASSLSGRGAFF.

This chain connects TRBV11-2 to TRBJ1-2; 9 bases map to TRBD1. The length of the CDR3 is 15 residues. Germline CDR1 reads SGHAT; CDR2 reads FQNNGV. V lost 5 bases, J lost 0 bases, and 4 bases stayed unmatched. In DNA, the CDR3 is TGTGCCAGCAGCGGACAGGGGATTGCTAACTATGGCTACACCTTC. This codes for CASSGQGIANYGYTF.

The rearrangement joins TRBV7-8 to TRBJ2-4, with D possibly TRBD1 on 6 matching bases. V lost 1 base and J lost 1, with 26 bases in between. The CDR3 extends over 21 amino acids. CDR1 is SGHVS and CDR2 is FQNEAQ in the germline V gene. DNA for the CDR3: TGTGCCAGCAGCTTAGAAGAAGAGAGGGGGTGGCGCAAACAGGCCAAAAACATTCAGTACTTC. Protein product: CASSLEEERGWRKQAKNIQYF.

This chain joins TRBV28 and TRBJ1-3, with D possibly TRBD1 on 5 matching bases. V lost 2 bases to trimming and J lost 4 bases, with 12 bases between them. The CDR3 consists of 15 residues. CDR1 is MDHEN and CDR2 is SYDVKM in the germline V gene. CDR3 DNA: TGTGCCAGCAGTTTACCCCCGCCAGGGGGAAACACCATATATTTT. This gives the protein CASSLPPPGGNTIYF.

V usage is TRBV5-5 and J usage is TRBJ2-1, with D perhaps TRBD2 (6 bases). CDR1 is SGHKS, CDR2 YYEKEE, per germline (reference sequence). Trimming pared 5 bases from V and 1 base from J, leaving 10 bases between. The CDR3 runs to 14 residues. For the CDR3, the DNA is TGTGCCAGCAGGGAGGGGATTTCCTACAATGAGCAGTTCTTC. This codes for CASREGISYNEQFF.

The CDR3 spells CASSEEGRLYGYTF. The CDR3 DNA is TGTGCCAGCAGTGAAGAGGGTAGGTTGTATGGCTACACCTTC. The chain employs TRBV28 and TRBJ1-2; D is ambiguous. Germline V lookup: CDR1 MDHEN, CDR2 SYDVKM. The V gene lost 5 bases and the J gene lost 5 bases, with 15 bases spanning the gap. There are 14 residues in the CDR3.

The rearrangement joins TRBV5-4 to TRBJ1-4; 7 nucleotides match TRBD1. Looked up from germline, CDR1 is SGHNT and CDR2 is YYREEE (reference sequence). The CDR3 length is 12 residues. The V gene end was trimmed by 4 bases and the J gene end by 8 bases; junction bases not matched to a gene: 2. In DNA form, the CDR3 reads TGTGCCAGCAGCCGGGACAGAGAAAAACTGTTTTTT. It specifies CASSRDREKLFF.

The chain has TRBV7-9 and TRBJ2-7; a possible D gene is TRBD2 (6 bases). V shed 5 bases and J shed 3 bases, with 23 bases lying between them. The CDR3 covers 17 residues. Germline V gives CDR1 SEHNR, CDR2 FQNEAQ (reference sequence). CDR3 sequence: CASSPSAGQTPNYEQYF. The CDR3 DNA reads as TGTGCCAGCAGCCCCTCAGCGGGCCAGACCCCTAACTACGAGCAGTACTTC.